This T cell receptor (beta chain) was sequenced for a study of OX40 agonist ivuxolimab in advanced cancers. Using immunoSEQ multiplex PCR, the repertoire was profiled, and TCRdb retains in-frame clones only, with some absent. The sample has some 70,000 clones; roughly 80% are singletons. V gave up 2 bases and J gave up 3 bases, with 10 bases separating them. Germline V CDR1 and CDR2: MNHEY, SMNVEV (reference sequence). The CDR3 length is 15 residues. For this clone: What it recognizes is unknown.

Findings and caveats of the study: Researchers report that CD8+ T cells had, on average, more expanded clones than CD4+. Partial responders at 0.1-3.0 mg/kg had among the lowest clonal expansion. Also showing low normalized T-cell clonal expansion were some of the nonresponders.

The clonotype originates from an adult with an advanced solid tumor such as melanoma, head and neck, liver or kidney cancer. The chain recombines TRBV27 with TRBJ2-2; D is possibly TRBD2 (5 bases). The source material was CD4+ or CD8+ T cells sorted from blood, sampled in a trial of the OX40 agonist ivuxolimab. In nucleotides, the CDR3 is TGTGCCAGCAGTTTAGTTGTGAGGGACACCGGGGAGCTGTTTTTT. Amino acids: CASSLVVRDTGELFF.